One and the same sample provided the 14 T cell receptor beta chains below, sequenced in a study of Graves' ophthalmopathy and Graves' hyperthyroidism. Amplification from RNA transcripts yielded the TCR beta CDR3 regions. Following a first-round RT-PCR that used HTBI primers, a second-round multiplex PCR was carried out. MiXCR was run by TCRdb on the multiplex PCR reads, yielding one entry per CDR3 protein. The sample lists around 1.1 million distinct CDR3 sequences, less than 45% occurring once. The sequenced sample was peripheral blood or thyroid tissue (not recorded which). The receptor set was obtained from an adult man with Graves' hyperthyroidism.

The rearrangement uses TRBV4-1 and TRBJ1-1; the D gene is possibly TRBD1 (5 bases). This CDR3 is built from 19 residues. Trimming took 3 bases from V and 1 from J, leaving 24 bases between them. Germline assignment: CDR1 MGHRA and CDR2 YSYEKL. CDR3 in amino acids: CASSHNYPPVEGPNTEAFF. The CDR3 DNA sequence: TGCGCCAGCAGCCACAACTACCCCCCAGTAGAGGGACCGAACACTGAAGCTTTCTTT.

The rearrangement uses TRBV15 and TRBJ1-1; 8 bases map to TRBD1. The CDR3 runs 16 residues. In germline, CDR1 is LNHNV, CDR2 YYDKDF (reference sequence). J gave up 4 bases and V 1 base, and 8 bases lay outside the gene matches. DNA for the CDR3: TGTGCCACCAGCAGAGTAGTGGGGACAGGCCCCACTGAAGCTTTCTTT. The encoded protein is CATSRVVGTGPTEAFF.

The chain links TRBV29-1 to TRBJ2-2, with TRBD2 identical over 14 bases. The CDR3 is 17 residues long. The junction had 8 bases not matched to a gene; V was cut back by 8 bases and J by 0 bases. Germline V gives CDR1 SQVTM, CDR2 ANQGSEA. CDR3 coding DNA: TGCAGCTTACGACTAGCGGGAGGGTGGGCGAACACCGGGGAGCTGTTTTTT. Amino acid sequence: CSLRLAGGWANTGELFF.

In regard to this clonotype: Sequence at one end of the junction differs from germline and may be a read error. The chain combines TRBV10-3 with TRBJ1-2; D not certain. In germline, CDR1 is ENHRY, CDR2 SYGVKD. The CDR3 loop spans 12 amino acids. The CDR3 DNA reads as TGTGCCAGCAGTTTAATCTGGGAAGGCTACACCTTC. It codes for CASSLIWEGYTF.

A word on this clonotype: The CDR3 does not close with the conserved phenylalanine or tryptophan, likely indicating a read error. The chain combines TRBV5-1 with TRBJ2-5; 7 bases map to TRBD1. CDR3 length: 15 residues. V shed 2 bases and J 4 bases; nucleotides not matched to a gene: 8. CDR1 is SGHRS and CDR2 is YFSETQ in the germline V gene. CDR3 coding DNA: TGCGCCAGCAGCTTACAGGGGCAGGGCGGAGAGACCCAGTACATC. This sequence encodes CASSLQGQGGETQYI.

The gene calls are TRBV7-9 and TRBJ1-6; 8 positions match TRBD1. Trimming removed 5 bases from V and 11 bases from J; junction bases left unmatched: 14. CDR1 and CDR2 from the germline V gene are SEHNR and FQNEAQ (reference sequence). There are 16 residues in the CDR3. This CDR3 is CASSTNIDRGRAPLHF. The CDR3 DNA reads as TGTGCCAGCAGCACCAACATCGACAGGGGACGTGCACCCCTCCACTTT.

This rearrangement joins TRBV7-2 to TRBJ1-2, with 7 positions matching TRBD1. J gave up 8 bases and V 5 bases, and 11 bases lay outside the gene matches. This CDR3 has 14 amino acids. Germline V gene data show CDR1 as SGHTA and CDR2 as FQGNSA. The CDR3 spells CASSPTGQSGGYTF. In nucleotides, the CDR3 is TGTGCCAGCAGCCCGACAGGGCAGTCGGGAGGCTACACCTTC. The entire variable domain, with the rest obtained from reference TRBV7-2 and TRBJ1-2, is as follows: GAGVSQSPSNKVTEKGKDVELRCDPISGHTALYWYRQSLGQGLEFLIYFQGNSAPDKSGLPSDRFSAERTGGSVSTLTIQRTQQEDSAVYLCASSPTGQSGGYTFGSGTRLTVV.

This clonotype has a count of ten or more. A much larger clone differs from this one at a single base, so this may be a read error. The V and J genes are TRBV11-2 and TRBJ1-1; D is perhaps TRBD1 (6 bases). This CDR3 spans 13 amino acids. The V and J ends lost 4 bases and 1 base respectively, with 7 bases between them. The V gene's germline CDR1 is SGHAT and CDR2 FQNNGV. CDR3 in DNA: TGTGCCAGCAGCTCGGACAGGAACACTGAAGCTTTCTTT. This sequence encodes CASSSDRNTEAFF.

This clonotype appeared many times. The gene calls are TRBV12-3 or TRBV12-4 and TRBJ1-5; 7 bases are shared with TRBD1. The CDR3 is 12 amino acids. After removal of 7 bases from V and 5 bases from J, the junction contained 2 bases not matched to a gene. CDR3 protein: CASKTGDQPQHF. The CDR3 region has the DNA TGTGCCAGCAAAACAGGGGATCAGCCCCAGCATTTT.

The chain carries TRBV27 and TRBJ1-2; D possibly corresponds to TRBD1 (5 bases). The CDR3 is 15 amino acids. Germline V gives CDR1 MNHEY, CDR2 SMNVEV (reference sequence). Trimming took off 6 bases at V and 0 bases at J, with 14 bases between the two ends. This chain's CDR3 is CASSGRGEANYGYTF. The CDR3 nucleotides read TGTGCCAGCAGCGGACGGGGGGAGGCTAACTATGGCTACACCTTC.

This chain uses TRBV10-3 with TRBJ2-7; D possibly corresponds to TRBD1 (6 bases). V was clipped by 11 bases and J by 0 bases, with 14 bases between them. From germline, CDR1 is ENHRY and CDR2 SYGVKD. The CDR3 extends over 13 amino acids. The CDR3: CAQGPRSSYEQYF. DNA of the CDR3: TGTGCCCAGGGGCCGCGAAGCTCCTACGAGCAGTACTTC.

This clonotype was counted at least ten times. The CDR3 loop is CASSAGKETQYF. CDR3 sequence (DNA): TGTGCCAGCAGTGCAGGGAAAGAGACCCAGTACTTC. The chain recombines TRBV2 with TRBJ2-5, with a possible D match to TRBD1 (5 bases). V was cut by 4 bases and J by 3 bases, with 6 bases left in between. CDR3 length: 12 amino acids. CDR1 and CDR2 from the germline V gene are SNHLY and FYNNEI.

This clonotype was recorded many times. The chain is built from TRBV10-3 and TRBJ2-5; D is perhaps TRBD1 (5 bases). Looked up from germline, CDR1 is ENHRY and CDR2 is SYGVKD. The CDR3 is 14 residues long. Trimming removed 11 bases from V and 0 bases from J, with 16 bases in between. The CDR3 protein is CAAKRTGDQETQYF. CDR3 DNA: TGTGCCGCCAAACGAACAGGAGACCAAGAGACCCAGTACTTC.

This clonotype has a count of ten or more. The chain links TRBV5-1 to TRBJ2-7; TRBD1 aligns across 10 bases. The ends lost 4 bases at V and 3 bases at J; junction bases unmatched: 4. Per the germline V gene, CDR1 is SGHRS and CDR2 is YFSETQ. The CDR3 sequence is 14 residues long. CDR3: CASSHGQGDYEQYF. The DNA of the CDR3 is TGCGCCAGCAGCCACGGACAGGGGGACTACGAGCAGTACTTC.